The rows below give T cell receptor beta chains drawn from one sample of a study of post-analysis software for immune sequencing data. TCRdb recomputed calls from the PCR reads with MiXCR, one row per CDR3 protein. The repertoire holds about 540,000 distinct CDR3 sequences, with roughly 34% as singletons. The sequenced material came from blood. The receptors derive from a girl between 2 and 17 years old with multiple sclerosis. CDR3s include the opening cysteine and the closing phenylalanine or tryptophan. A D gene is named only where the DNA matches it firmly. Where a row states a size, it is once, few, many or the class of an expanded clone; other rows omit it.

TRBJ1-4,-,TRBV12-3/TRBV12-4,-,CASSSSEWGLDEKLFF,TGTGCCAGCAGTAGTTCGGAGTGGGGGTTGGATGAAAAACTGTTTTTT
TRBJ2-2,few,TRBV20-1,TRBD2,CSAREGGDGELFF,TGCAGTGCTAGAGAGGGAGGGGACGGGGAGCTGTTTTTT
TRBJ2-4,few,TRBV20-1,TRBD2,CSARLAGGRGEEQYF,TGCAGTGCTCGACTAGCGGGGGGGCGGGGGGAAGAGCAGTACTTC
TRBJ2-5,few,TRBV7-3,TRBD2,CASSRGGVQETQYF,TGTGCCAGCAGCCGTGGGGGGGTCCAAGAGACCCAGTACTTC
TRBJ2-4,many,TRBV29-1,-,CSVDAGAKNIQYF,TGCAGCGTTGATGCTGGGGCCAAAAACATTCAGTACTTC
TRBJ1-1,-,TRBV25-1,-,CASSERTEAFF,TGTGCCAGCAGTGAGAGAACTGAAGCTTTCTTT
TRBJ2-1,-,TRBV21-1,-,CASTTLAGGDLYNEQFF,TGTGCCAGCACCACCCTAGCCGGGGGGGACCTGTACAATGAGCAGTTCTTC
TRBJ2-6,-,TRBV10-3,TRBD1,CAIRPGQGASGANVLTF,TGTGCCATCAGGCCGGGACAGGGGGCATCTGGGGCCAACGTCCTGACTTTC
TRBJ1-2,few,TRBV20-1,-,CSAPERNNYGYTF,TGCAGTGCTCCAGAAAGGAACAACTATGGCTACACCTTC
TRBJ2-5,-,TRBV7-8,-,CASSFSHAGMEETQYF,TGTGCCAGCAGCTTCTCCCACGCAGGGATGGAGGAGACCCAGTACTTC
TRBJ2-3,-,TRBV5-5,-,CASGRALGTDTQYF,TGTGCCAGCGGTAGGGCTCTCGGCACAGATACGCAGTATTTT
TRBJ2-5,-,TRBV24-1,TRBD2,CATSDQTSGGETQYF,TGTGCCACCAGTGACCAGACTAGCGGGGGGGAGACCCAGTACTTC
TRBJ1-6,-,TRBV9,-,CASSEGPDNSPLHF,TGTGCCAGCAGCGAGGGCCCAGACAATTCACCCCTCCACTTT
TRBJ1-5,-,TRBV12-3/TRBV12-4,-,CASSSGPDQPQHF,TGTGCCAGCAGTTCCGGGCCGGATCAGCCCCAGCATTTT
TRBJ1-2,few,TRBV15,TRBD1,CATSRDREGAYGYTF,TGTGCCACCAGCAGAGATCGCGAGGGGGCCTATGGCTACACCTTC
TRBJ1-1,once,TRBV5-1,-,CASRGRWAGSMNTEAFF,TGCGCCAGCAGGGGGAGGTGGGCAGGAAGTATGAACACTGAAGCTTTCTTT
TRBJ2-3,few,TRBV9,TRBD2,CASSGSGGGDTQYF,TGTGCCAGCAGCGGGAGCGGGGGTGGGGATACGCAGTATTTT
TRBJ2-5,-,TRBV9,TRBD2,CASSTRTSGGYNEQYF,TGTGCCAGCAGCACGAGGACTAGCGGGGGGTACAATGAGCAGTACTTC
TRBJ2-1,once,TRBV20-1,TRBD2,CSVLAGGPNEQFF,TGCAGTGTGCTAGCGGGGGGGCCGAATGAGCAGTTCTTC
TRBJ2-3,few,TRBV6-4,-,CASFFGTDTQYF,TGTGCCAGCTTCTTCGGCACAGATACGCAGTATTTT
TRBJ1-1,-,TRBV6-1,-,CASSAGQNTEAFF,TGTGCCAGCAGTGCGGGGCAGAACACTGAAGCTTTCTTT
TRBJ1-1,-,TRBV29-1,-,CSVDKGRLTEAFF,TGCAGCGTTGACAAGGGTCGGTTGACTGAAGCTTTCTTT
TRBJ2-2,-,TRBV5-1,TRBD1,CASSLPLKGQGAAVDTGELFF,TGCGCCAGCAGCCTACCACTAAAGGGACAGGGGGCAGCCGTTGACACCGGGGAGCTGTTTTTT
TRBJ2-3,-,TRBV5-1,-,CASRPFWASTDTQYF,TGCGCCAGCAGACCCTTCTGGGCTAGCACAGATACGCAGTATTTT
TRBJ1-2,-,TRBV11-2,-,CASSFGTFGYTF,TGTGCCAGCAGCTTTGGGACATTTGGCTACACCTTC
TRBJ2-3,-,TRBV2,-,CASMRDLGTDTQYF,TGTGCCAGCATGAGGGATTTAGGGACAGATACGCAGTATTTT
TRBJ2-7,few,TRBV20-1,TRBD1,CSARDRGQGVDEQYF,TGCAGTGCTAGAGACAGGGGACAGGGGGTCGACGAGCAGTACTTC
TRBJ2-7,-,TRBV10-2,-,CASSPPSYEHYF,TGCGCCAGCAGCCCACCCTCCTACGAGCACTACTTC
TRBJ2-7,few,TRBV27,-,CASSSTRAEQYF,TGTGCCAGCAGTTCCACAAGGGCCGAGCAGTACTTC
TRBJ2-6,-,TRBV19,-,CASRVVDLSGANVLTF,TGTGCCAGTAGGGTCGTTGACCTCTCTGGGGCCAACGTCCTGACTTTC
TRBJ1-2,few,TRBV7-2,-,CASSLSQGTTYGYTF,TGTGCCAGCAGCTTATCGCAGGGAACAACTTATGGCTACACCTTC
TRBJ2-1,-,TRBV28,-,CASSTLGSNEQFF,TGTGCCAGCAGCACCCTGGGGTCCAATGAGCAGTTCTTC
TRBJ2-4,few,TRBV15,-,CATSRELGAKNIQYF,TGTGCCACCAGCAGAGAATTAGGTGCCAAAAACATTCAGTACTTC
TRBJ2-1,few,TRBV6-1,-,CASSVQGLSSYNEQFF,TGTGCCAGCAGTGTCCAGGGCCTGAGCTCCTACAATGAGCAGTTCTTC
TRBJ2-5,few,TRBV20-1,-,CSTLRQGFQETQYF,TGCAGCACCCTGCGGCAGGGATTCCAAGAGACCCAGTACTTC
TRBJ2-1,few,TRBV12-3/TRBV12-4,TRBD1,CASIQTGYEQFF,TGTGCCAGCATTCAGACAGGGTATGAGCAGTTCTTC
TRBJ2-1,-,TRBV20-1,TRBD2,CSALGLAGNNEQFF,TGCAGTGCGCTGGGACTAGCGGGGAACAATGAGCAGTTCTTC
TRBJ2-1,-,TRBV6-1,TRBD2,CASRGLAGRDVYNEQFF,TGTGCCAGCAGAGGACTAGCGGGGCGGGACGTTTACAATGAGCAGTTCTTC
TRBJ2-7,-,TRBV7-3,-,CASSLGGGGELYEQYF,TGTGCCAGCAGCTTAGGTGGTGGCGGGGAGCTCTACGAGCAGTACTTC
TRBJ1-5,-,TRBV20-1,-,CSAKTVSNSNQPQHF,TGCAGTGCTAAGACGGTTTCGAATAGCAATCAGCCCCAGCATTTT
TRBJ2-3,few,TRBV5-6,TRBD1,CASSLLWDRGTDTRYF,TGTGCCAGCAGCTTGCTTTGGGACAGGGGCACAGATACGCGGTATTTT
TRBJ2-4,-,TRBV14,TRBD2,CASGSLAGVPWEQYF,TGTGCCAGCGGCTCCCTAGCGGGGGTCCCCTGGGAGCAGTACTTC
TRBJ2-6,-,TRBV10-2,-,CASLDDLEASGANVLTF,TGCGCCAGCCTTGATGACCTGGAGGCCTCTGGGGCCAACGTCCTGACTTTC
TRBJ1-1,few,TRBV7-9,-,CASSLSSGVGTEAFF,TGTGCCAGCAGCTTATCGTCCGGGGTAGGGACTGAAGCTTTCTTT
TRBJ2-2,-,TRBV6-6,-,CASRTRAGTGELFF,TGTGCCAGCCGGACCAGGGCGGGCACCGGGGAGCTGTTTTTT
TRBJ2-5,few,TRBV7-9,-,CASSHRRGLDGETQYF,TGTGCCAGCAGCCACCGTCGGGGCTTGGATGGGGAGACCCAGTACTTC
TRBJ2-1,-,TRBV7-2,-,CASSLAQPYYNEQFF,TGTGCCAGCAGCTTAGCCCAGCCCTACTACAATGAGCAGTTCTTC
TRBJ1-4,few,TRBV5-1,-,CASSLGTANEKLFF,TGCGCCAGCAGCTTGGGGACAGCTAATGAAAAACTGTTTTTT
TRBJ1-2,-,TRBV6-5,TRBD1,CASTEGQGAIYGYTF,TGTGCCAGCACTGAGGGACAGGGGGCGATTTATGGCTACACCTTC
TRBJ1-6,once,TRBV7-6,TRBD1,CASTGQGCLNNSPLHF,TGTGCCAGCACCGGACAGGGCTGTCTCAATAATTCACCCCTCCACTTT
TRBJ1-4,-,TRBV9,-,CASSVGDPANEKLFF,TGTGCCAGCAGCGTAGGGGACCCAGCTAATGAAAAACTGTTTTTT
TRBJ2-3,-,TRBV6-5,-,CASRPPQQSSQYF,TGTGCCAGCAGGCCTCCTCAACAGTCCTCGCAGTATTTT
TRBJ1-2,few,TRBV29-1,-,CSVDEVLGYGYTF,TGCAGCGTTGATGAGGTTTTGGGTTATGGCTACACCTTC
TRBJ2-1,-,TRBV7-8,TRBD2,CASSTRTGTREHNEQFF,TGTGCCAGCAGCACGCGGACCGGGACTAGGGAACACAATGAGCAGTTCTTC
TRBJ1-2,-,TRBV6-6,TRBD1,CATSEGGNRGYTF,TGTGCCACTTCGGAAGGGGGCAATAGGGGCTACACCTTC
TRBJ2-3,-,TRBV5-1,-,CAGSLAGVQDTQYF,TGCGCCGGCAGCTTGGCGGGCGTACAAGATACGCAGTATTTT
TRBJ2-7,-,TRBV15,-,CATSRDRRRGNYEQYF,TGTGCCACCAGCAGAGATAGGCGGAGGGGGAACTACGAGCAGTACTTC